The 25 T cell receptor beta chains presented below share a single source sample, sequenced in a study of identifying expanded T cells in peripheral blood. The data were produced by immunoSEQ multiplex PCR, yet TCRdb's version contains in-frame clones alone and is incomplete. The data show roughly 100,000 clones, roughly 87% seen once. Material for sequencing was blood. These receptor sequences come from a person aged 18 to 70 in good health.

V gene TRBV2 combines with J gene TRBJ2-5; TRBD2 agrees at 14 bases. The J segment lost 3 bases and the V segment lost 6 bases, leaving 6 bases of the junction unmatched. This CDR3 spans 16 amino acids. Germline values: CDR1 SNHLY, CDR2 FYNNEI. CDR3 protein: CASREPGLAGEETQYF. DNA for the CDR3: TGTGCCAGCAGGGAACCGGGACTAGCGGGGGAAGAGACCCAGTACTTC.

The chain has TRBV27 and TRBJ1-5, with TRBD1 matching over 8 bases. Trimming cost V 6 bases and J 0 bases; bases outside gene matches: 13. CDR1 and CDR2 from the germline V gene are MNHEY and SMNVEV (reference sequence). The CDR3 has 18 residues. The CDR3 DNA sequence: TGTGCCAGCAGACTCCAACACAGGGGGAGAGATAGCAATCAGCCCCAGCATTTT. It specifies CASRLQHRGRDSNQPQHF.

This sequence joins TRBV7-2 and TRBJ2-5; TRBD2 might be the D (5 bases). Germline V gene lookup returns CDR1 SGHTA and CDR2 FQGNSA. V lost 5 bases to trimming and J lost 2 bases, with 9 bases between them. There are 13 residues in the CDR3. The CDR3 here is CASSRRRQETQYF. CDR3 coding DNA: TGTGCCAGCAGCCGCCGGAGGCAAGAGACCCAGTACTTC.

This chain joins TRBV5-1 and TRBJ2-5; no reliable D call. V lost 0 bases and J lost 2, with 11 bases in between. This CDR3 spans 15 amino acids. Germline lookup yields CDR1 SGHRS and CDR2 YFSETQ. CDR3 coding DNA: TGCGCCAGCAGCTTGGACGGGTTGAATCAAGAGACCCAGTACTTC. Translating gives CASSLDGLNQETQYF.

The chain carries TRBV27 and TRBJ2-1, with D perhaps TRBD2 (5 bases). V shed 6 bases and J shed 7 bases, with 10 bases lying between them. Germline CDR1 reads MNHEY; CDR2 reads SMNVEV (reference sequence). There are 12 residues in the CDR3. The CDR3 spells CASRRSGNEQFF. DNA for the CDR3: TGTGCCAGCAGACGTTCGGGAAATGAGCAGTTCTTC.

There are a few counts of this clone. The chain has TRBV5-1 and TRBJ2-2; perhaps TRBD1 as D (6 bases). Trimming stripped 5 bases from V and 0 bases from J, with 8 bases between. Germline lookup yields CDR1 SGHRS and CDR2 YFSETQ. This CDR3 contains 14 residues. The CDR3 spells CASRQGANTGELFF. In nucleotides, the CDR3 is TGCGCCAGCAGACAGGGCGCGAACACCGGGGAGCTGTTTTTT.

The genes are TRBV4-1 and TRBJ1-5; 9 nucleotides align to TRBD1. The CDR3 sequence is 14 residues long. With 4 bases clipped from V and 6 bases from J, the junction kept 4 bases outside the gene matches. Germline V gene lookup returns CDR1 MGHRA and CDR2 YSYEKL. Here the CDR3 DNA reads TGCGCCAGCAGCCCAGGACAGGGGCTTCAGCCCCAGCATTTT. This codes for CASSPGQGLQPQHF.

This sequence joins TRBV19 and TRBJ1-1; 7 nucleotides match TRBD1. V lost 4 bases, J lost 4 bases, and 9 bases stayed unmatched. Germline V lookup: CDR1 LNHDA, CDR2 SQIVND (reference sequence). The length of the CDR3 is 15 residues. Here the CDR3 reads CASSRRGPLTTEAFF. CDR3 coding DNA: TGTGCCAGTAGTAGGAGGGGGCCATTGACCACTGAAGCTTTCTTT.

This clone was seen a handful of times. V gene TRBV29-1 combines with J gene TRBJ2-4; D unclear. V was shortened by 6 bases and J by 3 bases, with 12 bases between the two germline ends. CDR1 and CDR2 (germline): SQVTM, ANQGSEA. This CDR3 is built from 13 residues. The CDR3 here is CSVGISYKNIQYF. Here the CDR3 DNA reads TGCAGCGTGGGCATTAGCTACAAAAACATTCAGTACTTC.

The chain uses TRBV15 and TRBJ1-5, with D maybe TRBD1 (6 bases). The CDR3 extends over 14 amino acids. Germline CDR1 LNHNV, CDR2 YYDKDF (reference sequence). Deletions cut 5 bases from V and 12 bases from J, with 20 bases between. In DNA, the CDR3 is TGTGCCACCAGCCTAGGGGACACCGAACTATTCCAGCATTTT. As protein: CATSLGDTELFQHF.

The CDR3 DNA reads TGTGCCAGCAGTGACCAGCCCCGGGGAGGAGGCACTGAAGCTTTCTTT. Translation: CASSDQPRGGGTEAFF. This chain uses TRBV6-1 with TRBJ1-1; D unresolved. V gave up 3 bases and J gave up 4 bases, with 18 bases separating them. The CDR3 covers 16 residues. Germline assignment: CDR1 MNHNS and CDR2 SASEGT.

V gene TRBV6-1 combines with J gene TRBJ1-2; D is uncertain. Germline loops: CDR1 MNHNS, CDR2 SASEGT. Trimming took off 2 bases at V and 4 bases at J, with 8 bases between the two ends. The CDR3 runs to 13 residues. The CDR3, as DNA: TGTGCCAGCAGTGAAATGGGGATCTATGGCTACACCTTC. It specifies CASSEMGIYGYTF.

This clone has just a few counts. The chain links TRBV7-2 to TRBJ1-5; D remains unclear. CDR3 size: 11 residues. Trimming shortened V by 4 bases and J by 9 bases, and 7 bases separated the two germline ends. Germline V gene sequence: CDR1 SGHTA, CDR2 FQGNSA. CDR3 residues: CASSSPGPQHF. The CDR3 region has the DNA TGTGCCAGCAGCTCCCCGGGGCCCCAGCATTTT.

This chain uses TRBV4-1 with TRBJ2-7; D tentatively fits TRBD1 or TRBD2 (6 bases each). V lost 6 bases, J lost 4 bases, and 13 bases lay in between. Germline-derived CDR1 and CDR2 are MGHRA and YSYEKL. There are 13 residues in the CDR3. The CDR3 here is CASRPTGAYEQYF. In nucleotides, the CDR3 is TGCGCCAGCAGGCCCACGGGGGCATACGAGCAGTACTTC.

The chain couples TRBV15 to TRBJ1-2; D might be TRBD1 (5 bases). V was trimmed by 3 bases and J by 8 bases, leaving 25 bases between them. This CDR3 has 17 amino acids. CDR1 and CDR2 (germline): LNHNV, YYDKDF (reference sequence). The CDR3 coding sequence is TGTGCCACCAGCAGCTATGACCTCGGACACGGAAAGGACGGCTACACCTTC. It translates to CATSSYDLGHGKDGYTF. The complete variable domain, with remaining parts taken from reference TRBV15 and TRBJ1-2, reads DAMVIQNPRYQVTQFGKPVTLSCSQTLNHNVMYWYQQKSSQAPKLLFHYYDKDFNNEADTPDNFQSRRPNTSFCFLDIRSPGLGDTAMYLCATSSYDLGHGKDGYTFGSGTRLTVV.

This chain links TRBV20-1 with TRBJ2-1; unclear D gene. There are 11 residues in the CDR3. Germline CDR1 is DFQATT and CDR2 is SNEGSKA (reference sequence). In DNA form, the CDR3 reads TGCCTCGTACTCCGGGACAATGAGCAGTTCTTC. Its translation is CLVLRDNEQFF.

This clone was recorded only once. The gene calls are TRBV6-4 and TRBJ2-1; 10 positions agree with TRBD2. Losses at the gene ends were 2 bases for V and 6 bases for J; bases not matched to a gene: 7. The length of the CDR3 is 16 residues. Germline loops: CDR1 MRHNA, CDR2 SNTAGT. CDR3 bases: TGTGCCAGCAGTGACAGGAGCGGGGGGGGGTTCAATGAGCAGTTCTTC. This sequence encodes CASSDRSGGGFNEQFF.

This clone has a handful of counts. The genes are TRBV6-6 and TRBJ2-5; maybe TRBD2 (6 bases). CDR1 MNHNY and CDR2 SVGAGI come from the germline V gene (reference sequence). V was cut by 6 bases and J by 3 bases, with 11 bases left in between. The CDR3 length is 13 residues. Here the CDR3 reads CASSRDSEETQYF. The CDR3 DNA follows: TGTGCCAGCAGCCGGGACTCAGAAGAGACCCAGTACTTC.

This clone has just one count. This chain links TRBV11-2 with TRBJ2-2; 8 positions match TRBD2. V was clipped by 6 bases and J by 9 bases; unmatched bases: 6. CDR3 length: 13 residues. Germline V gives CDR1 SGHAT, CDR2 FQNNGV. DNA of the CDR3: TGTGCCAGCAGGTTCGGCGGGGGGAGGGAGCTGTTTTTT. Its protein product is CASRFGGGRELFF. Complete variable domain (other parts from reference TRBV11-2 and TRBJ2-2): EAGVAQSPRYKIIEKRQSVAFWCNPISGHATLYWYQQILGQGPKLLIQFQNNGVVDDSQLPKDRFSAERLKGVDSTLKIQPAKLEDSAVYLCASRFGGGRELFFGEGSRLTVL.

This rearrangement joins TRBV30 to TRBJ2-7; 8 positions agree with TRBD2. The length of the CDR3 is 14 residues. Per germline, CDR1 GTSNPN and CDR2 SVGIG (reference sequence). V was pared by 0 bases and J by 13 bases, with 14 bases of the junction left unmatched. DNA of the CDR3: TGTGCCTGGAGTGTGGGAACTAGCGGCGGGTGGAGATACTTC. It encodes CAWSVGTSGGWRYF.

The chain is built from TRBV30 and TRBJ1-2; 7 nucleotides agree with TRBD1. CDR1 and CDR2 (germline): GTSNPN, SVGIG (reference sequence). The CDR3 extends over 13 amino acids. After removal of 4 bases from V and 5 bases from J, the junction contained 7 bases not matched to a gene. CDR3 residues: CAWNRDRVYGYTF. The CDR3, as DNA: TGTGCCTGGAACAGAGACAGGGTTTATGGCTACACCTTC.

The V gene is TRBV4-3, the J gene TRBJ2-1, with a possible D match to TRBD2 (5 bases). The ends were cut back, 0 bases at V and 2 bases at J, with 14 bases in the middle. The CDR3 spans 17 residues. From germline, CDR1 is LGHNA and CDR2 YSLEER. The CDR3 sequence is CASSQEWLARTYNEQFF. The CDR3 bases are TGCGCCAGCAGCCAAGAATGGCTAGCTAGGACCTACAATGAGCAGTTCTTC.

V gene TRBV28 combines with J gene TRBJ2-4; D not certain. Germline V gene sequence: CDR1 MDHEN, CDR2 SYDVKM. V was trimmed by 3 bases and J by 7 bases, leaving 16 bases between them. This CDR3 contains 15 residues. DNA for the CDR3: TGTGCCAGCAGTTTTCGACACCAGCCCCCCAACATTCAGTACTTC. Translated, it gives CASSFRHQPPNIQYF.

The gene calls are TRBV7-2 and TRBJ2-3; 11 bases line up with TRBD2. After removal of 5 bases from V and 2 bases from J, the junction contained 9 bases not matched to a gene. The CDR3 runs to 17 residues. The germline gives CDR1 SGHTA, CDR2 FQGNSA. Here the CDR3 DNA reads TGTGCCAGCAGCCAACTAGCGGGGGTCGATATCACAGATACGCAGTATTTT. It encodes CASSQLAGVDITDTQYF.

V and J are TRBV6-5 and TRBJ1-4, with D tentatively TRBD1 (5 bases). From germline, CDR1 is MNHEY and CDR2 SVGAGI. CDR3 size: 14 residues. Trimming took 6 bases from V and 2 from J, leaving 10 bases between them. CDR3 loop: CASRSGHTNEKLFF. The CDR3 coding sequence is TGTGCCAGCAGGTCCGGACACACTAATGAAAAACTGTTTTTT.